The 32 T cell receptor beta chains listed next were all sequenced from one sample in a study of blood T cell repertoires in COVID-19. Measured with immunoSEQ multiplex PCR; TCRdb has only the in-frame clones, and not every one. This table holds 150,000 or so clones, 84% found once. The material sequenced was peripheral blood. Every receptor here comes from a human donor in a cohort sampled during active COVID-19.

This chain connects TRBV29-1 to TRBJ1-4, with 8 nucleotides matching TRBD1. Germline values: CDR1 SQVTM, CDR2 ANQGSEA. The CDR3 sequence is 14 residues long. V trimming: 6 bases; J trimming: 4 bases; junction bases outside the gene matches: 7. The CDR3 sequence: CSVAGGRGNEKLFF. The DNA for the CDR3 is TGCAGCGTGGCAGGGGGCCGGGGTAATGAAAAACTGTTTTTT.

The gene calls are TRBV9 and TRBJ2-1; 8 bases are shared with TRBD1. Germline V CDR1 and CDR2: SGDLS, YYNGEE. With 2 bases clipped from V and 7 bases from J, the junction kept 8 bases outside the gene matches. This CDR3 region has 15 residues. The CDR3 region has the DNA TGTGCCAGCAGCGTGGCTTGGACAGGGATAAATGAGCAGTTCTTC. Its protein is CASSVAWTGINEQFF.

This chain links TRBV7-2 with TRBJ2-3; TRBD2 matches 7 bases. J gave up 3 bases and V 5 bases, and 8 bases lay outside the gene matches. Per germline, CDR1 SGHTA and CDR2 FQGNSA. The CDR3 loop spans 15 amino acids. The CDR3, as DNA: TGTGCCAGCAGCCGCGGGGGACGAGGGACAGATACGCAGTATTTT. Its translation: CASSRGGRGTDTQYF.

Here the CDR3 reads CASSLAKGNEQFF. The CDR3 DNA is TGCGCCAGCAGCTTGGCCAAGGGGAACGAGCAGTTCTTC. The genes are TRBV5-1 and TRBJ2-1; D possibly corresponds to TRBD1 (5 bases). This CDR3 region has 13 residues. V was shortened by 0 bases and J by 10 bases, with 11 bases between the two germline ends. The germline gives CDR1 SGHRS, CDR2 YFSETQ.

This chain uses TRBV29-1 with TRBJ1-1, with D perhaps matching TRBD1 (5 bases). This CDR3 has 12 residues. V gave up 7 bases and J gave up 1 base, with 10 bases separating them. The V gene's germline CDR1 is SQVTM and CDR2 ANQGSEA. The CDR3 nucleotides read TGCAGCGCCGGGCAGGGGAACACTGAAGCTTTCTTT. Amino acids: CSAGQGNTEAFF. Full variable domain (outside the CDR3, taken from reference TRBV29-1 and TRBJ1-1): SAVISQKPSRDICQRGTSLTIQCQVDSQVTMMFWYRQQPGQSLTLIATANQGSEATYESGFVIDKFPISRPNLTFSTLTVSNMSPEDSSIYLCSAGQGNTEAFFGQGTRLTVV.

J is TRBJ2-5 and V is TRBV2; TRBD2 matches 10 bases. The V and J ends lost 6 bases and 2 bases, in that order; junction bases with no gene match: 6. Per the germline V gene, CDR1 is SNHLY and CDR2 is FYNNEI. CDR3 size: 15 residues. CDR3 sequence: CASRLAGVGQETQYF. CDR3 coding DNA: TGTGCCAGCAGGCTAGCGGGAGTGGGGCAAGAGACCCAGTACTTC.

V is TRBV4-1 and J is TRBJ1-3, with 7 bases lining up with TRBD1. The CDR3 has 15 amino acids. V lost 0 bases, J lost 2 bases, and 1 base stayed unmatched. Germline-derived CDR1 and CDR2 are MGHRA and YSYEKL. This CDR3 is CASSQEGTAGNTIYF. The CDR3 DNA reads TGCGCCAGCAGCCAAGAAGGGACAGCTGGAAACACCATATATTTT.

This sequence joins TRBV27 and TRBJ2-7; D perhaps matches TRBD2 (6 bases). V was trimmed by 3 bases and J by 5 bases, leaving 17 bases between them. Germline assignment: CDR1 MNHEY and CDR2 SMNVEV (reference sequence). The CDR3 has 15 amino acids. Here the CDR3 reads CASSFWGFGSNEQYF. CDR3 DNA sequence: TGTGCCAGCAGTTTTTGGGGGTTCGGGAGTAACGAGCAGTACTTC.

The genes are TRBV5-1 and TRBJ1-1; D unresolved. The CDR3 sequence is 13 residues long. V was pared by 5 bases and J by 4 bases, with 12 bases between. Germline V lookup: CDR1 SGHRS, CDR2 YFSETQ. The CDR3 sequence: CASRIGSGTEAFF. CDR3 coding DNA: TGCGCCAGCAGGATTGGCTCGGGCACTGAAGCTTTCTTT.

The CDR3 DNA reads TGCGCCAGCAGCCAAGAACTGCCGCCGATGGGAGGAGGCTACACCTTC. Encoded protein: CASSQELPPMGGGYTF. This chain uses TRBV4-3 with TRBJ1-2; no clear D. CDR3 length: 16 amino acids. Trimming pared 0 bases from V and 8 bases from J, leaving 19 bases between. CDR1 and CDR2 (germline): LGHNA, YSLEER.

The gene calls are TRBV12-3 or TRBV12-4 and TRBJ2-5; D is perhaps TRBD1 (6 bases). The CDR3 contains 12 residues. V gave up 4 bases and J gave up 5 bases, with 8 bases separating them. The CDR3 loop is CASSSRGETQYF. CDR3 nucleotides: TGTGCCAGCAGTTCGAGGGGGGAGACCCAGTACTTC.

This chain uses TRBV30 with TRBJ1-3; TRBD1 is a possible D gene (6 bases). The CDR3 contains 14 residues. Deletions cut 3 bases from V and 2 bases from J, with 11 bases between. Germline CDR1 GTSNPN, CDR2 SVGIG (reference sequence). The CDR3 sequence is CAWSDDRTGNTIYF. In DNA form, the CDR3 reads TGTGCCTGGAGCGATGACAGGACTGGAAACACCATATATTTT.

This chain links TRBV7-2 with TRBJ1-2, with D possibly matching TRBD1 (6 bases). The germline V and J ends were trimmed by 6 bases and 3 bases, with 11 bases remaining between them. Germline lookup yields CDR1 SGHTA and CDR2 FQGNSA. This CDR3 is built from 13 residues. The CDR3 DNA reads as TGTGCCAGCAGTCCCAAGGGGGACTATGGCTACACCTTC. Its protein is CASSPKGDYGYTF.

This clone has just one count. This chain joins TRBV3-1 (or the pseudogene TRBV3-2) and TRBJ1-2; D unresolved. Germline V gives CDR1 LGHDT, CDR2 YNNKEL (reference sequence). V lost 1 base, J lost 8 bases, and 8 bases lay in between. The CDR3 sequence is 12 residues long. The CDR3 DNA reads as TGTGCCAGCAGCCAAGGAGGGCGAGGCTACACCTTC. Translating it yields CASSQGGRGYTF.

V is TRBV7-2 and J is TRBJ2-6; D is uncertain. Germline CDR1 SGHTA, CDR2 FQGNSA. V lost 5 bases to trimming and J lost 4 bases, with 15 bases between them. The CDR3 is made up of 16 amino acids. DNA of the CDR3: TGTGCCAGCAGCCCTCACAGCTCTGAGGGGGCCAACGTCCTGACTTTC. Translated, it gives CASSPHSSEGANVLTF.

V and J are TRBV27 and TRBJ1-5; D gene uncertain. The CDR3 is 15 amino acids. The germline V gene has CDR1 MNHEY and CDR2 SMNVEV (reference sequence). The germline V and J ends were trimmed by 6 bases and 3 bases, with 15 bases remaining between them. CDR3 sequence: CASSPGRLSNQPQHF. The CDR3 coding sequence is TGTGCCAGCAGCCCCGGGAGGCTTTCCAATCAGCCCCAGCATTTT.

The chain links TRBV4-2 to TRBJ1-4; D is perhaps TRBD1 (6 bases). The CDR3 totals 16 residues. CDR1 is LGHNA, CDR2 YNFKEQ, per germline. V was cut by 1 base and J by 7 bases, with 16 bases left in between. CDR3 sequence: CASSQVSRGWSEKLFF. CDR3 nucleotides: TGTGCCAGCAGCCAAGTGAGCAGGGGCTGGTCTGAAAAACTGTTTTTT.

The V call is TRBV6-5, the J call TRBJ2-7; 10 bases agree with TRBD2. V lost 6 bases to trimming and J lost 3 bases; unmatched junction nucleotides: 2. Germline CDR1 reads MNHEY; CDR2 reads SVGAGI. The CDR3 has 13 amino acids. DNA of the CDR3: TGTGCCAGCAGGAGGACTAGCGGCTACGAGCAGTACTTC. Amino acids: CASRRTSGYEQYF.

The chain couples TRBV4-1 to TRBJ1-5; unclear D gene. This CDR3 is 16 amino acids long. V lost 1 base and J 6 bases, leaving 16 bases between the germline ends. Germline CDR1 and CDR2: MGHRA and YSYEKL. CDR3 sequence: CASSQVAGLEGQPQHF. CDR3 in DNA: TGCGCCAGCAGCCAAGTGGCAGGCCTGGAGGGTCAGCCCCAGCATTTT.

The chain uses TRBV27 and TRBJ1-6; TRBD1 matches 7 bases. Germline V CDR1 and CDR2: MNHEY, SMNVEV (reference sequence). CDR3 length equals 15 residues. The V and J ends lost 7 bases and 4 bases, in that order; junction bases with no gene match: 7. The CDR3: CASTYGQVYNSPLHF. For the CDR3, the DNA is TGTGCCAGCACTTATGGACAGGTGTATAATTCACCCCTCCACTTT.

V gene TRBV4-1 combines with J gene TRBJ2-3, with D tentatively TRBD2 (6 bases). Germline loops: CDR1 MGHRA, CDR2 YSYEKL. This CDR3 contains 13 residues. V lost 5 bases, J lost 5 bases, and 11 bases lay in between. CDR3 amino acids: CASSGPGEDTQYF. The CDR3 DNA follows: TGCGCCAGCAGCGGCCCGGGAGAAGATACGCAGTATTTT.

This clone was observed a handful of times. Other DNA variants within this sample encode the same CDR3. This sequence joins TRBV7-2 and TRBJ1-3; D remains unclear. Germline-derived CDR1 and CDR2 are SGHTA and FQGNSA. The CDR3 length is 12 residues. V was trimmed by 3 bases and J by 2 bases, leaving 2 bases between them. The CDR3 sequence: CASSFTGNTIYF. CDR3 coding DNA: TGTGCCAGCAGCTTCACTGGAAACACCATATATTTT.

J is TRBJ2-7 and V is TRBV25-1; 7 nucleotides line up with TRBD1. J gave up 2 bases and V 1 base, and 14 bases lay outside the gene matches. Germline values: CDR1 MGHDK, CDR2 SYGVNS. The CDR3 covers 18 residues. CDR3 sequence reads: CASSEFGGTGVSPYEQYV. The CDR3 DNA reads as TGTGCCAGCAGTGAATTTGGCGGTACAGGGGTAAGTCCCTACGAGCAGTACGTC.

The V gene is TRBV4-1, the J gene TRBJ1-2; 8 bases are a match to TRBD1. Germline V gives CDR1 MGHRA, CDR2 YSYEKL. Germline trimming cut 2 bases from V and 4 bases from J; bases unmatched to any gene: 12. The CDR3 totals 17 residues. The CDR3 spells CASSQPRSDRVTYGYTF. The CDR3 DNA sequence: TGCGCCAGCAGCCAACCAAGGTCGGACAGGGTGACCTATGGCTACACCTTC.

Concerning this clone itself: The junction shows a germline mismatch at one end, possibly a read error. V is TRBV7-7 and J is TRBJ2-5, with 9 nucleotides matching TRBD2. In germline, CDR1 is SSHAT, CDR2 FNYEAQ (reference sequence). This CDR3 has 16 amino acids. The CDR3 protein is CASSLNALAGKETQYF. In nucleotides, the CDR3 is TGTGCTAGCAGCTTAAACGCGCTAGCGGGGAAAGAGACCCAGTACTTC.

This chain connects TRBV19 to TRBJ1-2; D might be TRBD1 (5 bases). Germline V lookup: CDR1 LNHDA, CDR2 SQIVND (reference sequence). The CDR3 runs to 15 residues. V lost 5 bases and J 8 bases, leaving 21 bases between the germline ends. The DNA for the CDR3 is TGTGCCAGTAGTTCCCGTTCGGGGGATAGAATCGGCTACACCTTC. Its protein product is CASSSRSGDRIGYTF.

J is TRBJ1-2 and V is TRBV6-5, with 8 bases matching TRBD1. The V segment lost 5 bases and the J segment 0 bases; nucleotides outside the gene matches: 2. Germline V gene lookup returns CDR1 MNHEY and CDR2 SVGAGI. The CDR3 contains 14 residues. The CDR3 loop reads CASSTGGTNYGYTF. The CDR3 DNA is TGTGCCAGCAGTACAGGGGGTACTAACTATGGCTACACCTTC.

The chain employs TRBV5-4 and TRBJ2-5; a weak D match, TRBD1 (7 bases). This CDR3 region has 15 residues. From germline, CDR1 is SGHNT and CDR2 YYREEE (reference sequence). The germline V and J ends were trimmed by 4 bases and 0 bases, with 13 bases remaining between them. DNA of the CDR3: TGTGCCAGCAGCCCAGGGGGGAGGTACCAAGAGACCCAGTACTTC. Its protein is CASSPGGRYQETQYF. Drawing the rest from reference TRBV5-4 and TRBJ2-5, the complete variable domain is ETGVTQSPTHLIKTRGQQVTLRCSSQSGHNTVSWYQQALGQGPQFIFQYYREEENGRGNFPPRFSGLQFPNYSSELNVNALELDDSALYLCASSPGGRYQETQYFGPGTRLLVL.

The chain has TRBV30 and TRBJ2-2; TRBD1 agrees at 10 bases. The J segment lost 1 base and the V segment lost 1 base, leaving 6 bases of the junction unmatched. The CDR3 contains 17 residues. From germline, CDR1 is GTSNPN and CDR2 SVGIG (reference sequence). CDR3 in DNA: TGTGCCTGGAGTGCTGGGACAGGGGCATGGAACACCGGGGAGCTGTTTTTT. Protein product: CAWSAGTGAWNTGELFF.

This clone was found a few times. CDR3 sequence (DNA): TGTGCCAGCAGTGAAGCAGGGGGGGGTAGGACACCCCTCCACTTT. Its translation is CASSEAGGGRTPLHF. The chain recombines TRBV2 with TRBJ1-6; perhaps TRBD1 as D (6 bases). V lost 0 bases to trimming and J lost 11 bases, with 14 bases between them. The CDR3 spans 15 residues. CDR1 and CDR2 from the germline V gene are SNHLY and FYNNEI.

The chain is built from TRBV11-2 and TRBJ2-4; 8 nucleotides align to TRBD1. With 0 bases clipped from V and 8 bases from J, the junction kept 3 bases outside the gene matches. Germline assignment: CDR1 SGHAT and CDR2 FQNNGV. This CDR3 spans 14 amino acids. CDR3 amino acids: CASSLETGGYIQYF. CDR3 in DNA: TGTGCCAGCAGCTTAGAAACAGGGGGGTACATTCAGTACTTC. Full variable domain (missing parts from reference TRBV11-2 and TRBJ2-4): EAGVAQSPRYKIIEKRQSVAFWCNPISGHATLYWYQQILGQGPKLLIQFQNNGVVDDSQLPKDRFSAERLKGVDSTLKIQPAKLEDSAVYLCASSLETGGYIQYFGAGTRLSVL.

The chain couples TRBV27 to TRBJ1-5, with D perhaps matching TRBD1 (5 bases). Deletions cut 0 bases from V and 9 bases from J, with 9 bases between. CDR1 and CDR2 (germline): MNHEY, SMNVEV (reference sequence). The CDR3 loop spans 13 amino acids. The CDR3 DNA is TGTGCCAGCAGTTTATCGCGGGGACTGCCCCAGCATTTT. Translating gives CASSLSRGLPQHF.